This T cell receptor beta chain stems from a study of blood T cell repertoires in COVID-19. The CDR3 covers 16 residues. Per the germline V gene, CDR1 is SGHTS and CDR2 is YDEGEE. V lost 5 bases to trimming and J lost 9 bases, with 24 bases between them. Method: immunoSEQ multiplex PCR; TCRdb's copy keeps in-frame clones and lacks some. The table includes around 220,000 clones, about 90% detected once. The sequenced sample consisted of peripheral blood. This TCR came from a man aged 35-49 years with active or convalescent COVID-19. The chain couples TRBV5-8 to TRBJ2-1; no clear D. This chain's CDR3 is CASRSTPRRPLGEQFF. The CDR3 nucleotides read TGTGCCAGCAGATCGACTCCGCGGCGCCCTTTAGGTGAGCAGTTCTTC.